The rows below give T cell receptor beta chains drawn from one sample of a study of beta chain features in type 1 diabetes. Method: immunoSEQ multiplex PCR; TCRdb's copy keeps in-frame clones and lacks some. The sample has around 250,000 clones, about 30% seen once. Source material: central memory CD4+ T cells from blood. The receptors originated from a man aged 25-45 years in good health. The CDR3 runs from the conserved cysteine through the conserved F or W. A D gene is named only where the DNA matches it firmly. Part of the rows lack a size; the others show once, few, many or a class for expanded clones.

clone size	V gene	J gene	CDR3 length	D gene	CDR3 DNA	CDR3 protein
few	TRBV7-2	TRBJ1-1	12	-	TGTGCCAGCAGGCCCCAGGGAACTGAAGCTTTCTTT	CASRPQGTEAFF
-	TRBV25-1	TRBJ1-2	16	TRBD1	TGTGCCAGCAGTGACCCGGGGACAGGGGATGTCTATGGCTACACCTTC	CASSDPGTGDVYGYTF
-	TRBV2	TRBJ2-7	13	TRBD1	TGTGCCAGCACTGGACAGGCGGGCTACGAGCAGTACTTC	CASTGQAGYEQYF
-	TRBV14	TRBJ2-3	13	-	TGTGCCAGCAGCCGTGGGGCTTCAGATACGCAGTATTTT	CASSRGASDTQYF
once	TRBV5-1	TRBJ1-1	13	-	TGCGCCAGCAGCTGGACGCGGGACACTGAAGCTTTCTTT	CASSWTRDTEAFF
few	TRBV11-2	TRBJ2-7	15	TRBD2	TGTGCCAGCAGCTTTGGGACTAGCGGGAGGTACGAGCAGTACTTC	CASSFGTSGRYEQYF
-	TRBV30	TRBJ1-1	13	-	TGTGCCTGGACCCTAGGGGGTGTCACTGAAGCTTTCTTT	CAWTLGGVTEAFF
few	TRBV7-2	TRBJ2-1	14	-	TGTGCCAGCAGCTTAGCGGGGACGTACAATGAGCAGTTCTTC	CASSLAGTYNEQFF
few	TRBV7-9	TRBJ1-1	14	-	TGTGCCAGCAGCTTAGTAAGTTTCCAGCCTGAAGCTTTCTTT	CASSLVSFQPEAFF
-	TRBV6-5	TRBJ2-2	13	-	TGTGCCAGCAGCCTATCTACTGTCGGGGAGCTGTTTTTT	CASSLSTVGELFF
-	TRBV29-1	TRBJ1-2	11	-	TGCAGCGCGGATTCTAACTATGGCTACACCTTC	CSADSNYGYTF
-	TRBV28	TRBJ2-1	14	-	TGTGCCAGCAGTTCTCCCCCGTCTACCAATGAGCAGTTCTTC	CASSSPPSTNEQFF
-	TRBV5-1	TRBJ1-5	14	-	TGCGCCAGCAGCTTGGACGGTCGCAATCAGCCCCAGCATTTT	CASSLDGRNQPQHF
few	TRBV27	TRBJ2-1	15	-	TGTGCCAGCAGTTTATCCCCTCGGCTCCGGAATGAGCAGTTCTTC	CASSLSPRLRNEQFF
-	TRBV5-1	TRBJ2-1	14	-	TGCGCCAGCAGCTTGGGGCTAGCCTACACTGAGCAGTTCTTC	CASSLGLAYTEQFF
-	TRBV11-3	TRBJ2-1	13	-	TGTGCCAGCAGCCATCCAGGTAACAATGAGCAGTTCTTC	CASSHPGNNEQFF
-	TRBV7-8	TRBJ2-1	15	TRBD2	TGTGCCAGCACCCTTAGTGGCGGGAGTCGATATGAGCAGTTCTTC	CASTLSGGSRYEQFF
few	TRBV5-1	TRBJ2-1	15	TRBD2	TGCGCCAGCAGCTCGACTAGCGGGAGTTGGGCTGAGCAGTTCTTC	CASSSTSGSWAEQFF
few	TRBV9	TRBJ2-1	17	TRBD2	TGTGCCAGCAGCGGCGGGGCGTTTTGGCTAGCGGATAATGAGCAGTTCTTC	CASSGGAFWLADNEQFF
-	TRBV5-1	TRBJ1-2	14	-	TGCGCCAGCAGCTTCGGGGATGTGGTGGATGGCTACACCTTC	CASSFGDVVDGYTF
once	TRBV11-2	TRBJ2-3	15	-	TGTGCCAGCAGACTAACAGGGTTGATCACAGATACGCAGTATTTT	CASRLTGLITDTQYF
many	TRBV25-1	TRBJ2-3	12	-	TGTGCCAGCAGTGTTGGCACAGATACGCAGTATTTT	CASSVGTDTQYF
-	TRBV10-3	TRBJ1-2	15	TRBD1	TGTGCCATCAGTGACCTCGGGACAGACAACTATGGCTACACCTTC	CAISDLGTDNYGYTF
-	TRBV6-5	TRBJ1-5	15	-	TGTGCCAGCAGTCTTTATCCTAGTAGCAATCAGCCCCAGCATTTT	CASSLYPSSNQPQHF
-	TRBV14	TRBJ2-7	11	-	TGTGCCAGCAGCCAGTTTGCCGAGCAGTACTTC	CASSQFAEQYF
few	TRBV27	TRBJ2-2	15	-	TGTGCCAGCAGGATTGGCAGGGCCTTCACCGGGGAGCTGTTTTTT	CASRIGRAFTGELFF
few	TRBV7-2	TRBJ2-5	17	-	TGTGCCAGCAGCTCGCTGGGGGGCTGGGCGAGGATTGAGACCCAGTACTTC	CASSSLGGWARIETQYF
many	TRBV7-9	TRBJ2-3	14	-	TGTGCCAGCAGCTTACTACCCCCCAGGGATACGCAGTATTTT	CASSLLPPRDTQYF
-	TRBV5-1	TRBJ1-1	13	TRBD1	TGCGCCAGCAGAATGGGACAGGGAACTGAAGCTTTCTTT	CASRMGQGTEAFF
few	TRBV5-1	TRBJ2-5	14	-	TGCGCCAGCAGCTTGTTGACCGCGCAAGAGACCCAGTACTTC	CASSLLTAQETQYF
many	TRBV15	TRBJ2-3	13	-	TGTGCCACCAGCAGAGATCCGCGGCATACGCAGTATTTT	CATSRDPRHTQYF
-	TRBV19	TRBJ2-5	13	-	TGTGCCAGTAGCCCCCAGAGGTGGGAGACCCAGTACTTC	CASSPQRWETQYF
-	TRBV29-1	TRBJ2-2	17	-	TGCAGCGTACCCAGACAGGCGGGGCTTAGGAACACCGGGGAGCTGTTTTTT	CSVPRQAGLRNTGELFF
-	TRBV28	TRBJ2-7	15	TRBD2	TGTGCCAGCAGTGGAATTCTCGGGAGGGTCTACGAGCAGTACTTC	CASSGILGRVYEQYF
-	TRBV7-2	TRBJ2-1	14	-	TGTGCCAGCAGCTTTCAAGGAGGGCTGAGTGAGCAGTTCTTC	CASSFQGGLSEQFF
-	TRBV29-1	TRBJ1-1	12	-	TGCAGCGTTTCCCTCTCAAACACTGAAGCTTTCTTT	CSVSLSNTEAFF